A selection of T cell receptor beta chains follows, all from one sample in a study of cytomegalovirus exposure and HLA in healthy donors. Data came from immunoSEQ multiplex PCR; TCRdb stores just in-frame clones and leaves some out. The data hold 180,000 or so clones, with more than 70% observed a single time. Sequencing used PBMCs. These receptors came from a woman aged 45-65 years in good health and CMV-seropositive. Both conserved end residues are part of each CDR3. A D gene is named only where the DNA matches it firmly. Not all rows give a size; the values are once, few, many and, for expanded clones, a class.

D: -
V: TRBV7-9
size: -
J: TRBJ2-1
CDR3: CASSLAGGPINEQFF
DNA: TGTGCCAGCAGCTTAGCGGGGGGGCCTATCAATGAGCAGTTCTTC

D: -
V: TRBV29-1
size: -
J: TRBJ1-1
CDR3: CSVESGGDTEAFF
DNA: TGCAGCGTTGAATCGGGAGGGGACACTGAAGCTTTCTTT

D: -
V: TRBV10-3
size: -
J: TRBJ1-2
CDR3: CAISSSFGGANYGYTF
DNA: TGTGCCATCAGCTCCTCTTTTGGGGGCGCTAACTATGGCTACACCTTC

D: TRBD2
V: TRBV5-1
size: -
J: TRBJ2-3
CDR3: CASSPPLAGGADTQYF
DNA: TGCGCCAGCAGCCCACCTTTAGCGGGAGGGGCAGATACGCAGTATTTT

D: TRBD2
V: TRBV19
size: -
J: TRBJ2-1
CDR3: CASSISAGARSSYNEQFF
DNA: TGTGCCAGTAGTATCTCAGCGGGGGCCCGAAGCTCCTACAATGAGCAGTTCTTC

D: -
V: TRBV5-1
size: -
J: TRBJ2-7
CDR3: CASSSAGFEQYF
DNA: TGCGCCAGCAGCTCCGCCGGGTTCGAGCAGTACTTC

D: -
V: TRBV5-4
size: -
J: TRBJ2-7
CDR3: CASSPWWGGGAYEQYF
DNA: TGTGCCAGCAGCCCTTGGTGGGGGGGCGGGGCCTACGAGCAGTACTTC

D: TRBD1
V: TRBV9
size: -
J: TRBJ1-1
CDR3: CASSPRTGGANTEAFF
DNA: TGTGCCAGCAGCCCGAGGACAGGCGGTGCAAACACTGAAGCTTTCTTT

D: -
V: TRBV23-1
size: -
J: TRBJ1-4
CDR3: CASSQIGSEKLFF
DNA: TGCGCCAGCAGTCAAATCGGGAGTGAAAAACTGTTTTTT

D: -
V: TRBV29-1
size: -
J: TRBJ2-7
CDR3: CSVAGESGYEQYF
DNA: TGCAGCGTTGCGGGGGAATCCGGCTACGAGCAGTACTTC

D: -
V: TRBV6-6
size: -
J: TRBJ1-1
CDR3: CASSRWGVLNTEAFF
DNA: TGTGCCAGCAGTAGGTGGGGGGTCTTGAACACTGAAGCTTTCTTT

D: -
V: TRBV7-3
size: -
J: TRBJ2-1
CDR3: CASSLTLGSEQFF
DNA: TGTGCCAGCAGCTTAACGTTGGGCTCCGAGCAGTTCTTC

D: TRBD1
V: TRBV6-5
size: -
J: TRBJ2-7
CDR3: CASRIQGRHEQYF
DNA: TGTGCCAGCAGAATACAGGGGCGGCACGAGCAGTACTTC

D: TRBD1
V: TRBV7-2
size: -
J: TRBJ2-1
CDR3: CASSFNSLGQGVNGQFF
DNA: TGTGCCAGCAGCTTCAACAGCTTAGGACAGGGAGTCAATGGGCAGTTCTTC

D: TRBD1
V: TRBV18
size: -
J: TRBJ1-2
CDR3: CASSIGTESNYGYTF
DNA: TGTGCCAGCTCAATAGGGACAGAGTCTAACTATGGCTACACCTTC

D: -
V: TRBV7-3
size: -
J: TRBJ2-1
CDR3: CASSLFPPGGAGQSYNEQFF
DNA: TGTGCCAGCAGCTTATTTCCCCCGGGGGGTGCGGGACAATCCTACAATGAGCAGTTCTTC

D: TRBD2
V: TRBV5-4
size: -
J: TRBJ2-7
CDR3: CASSLGRERRYEQYF
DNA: TGTGCCAGCAGCTTGGGGCGGGAGAGAAGGTACGAGCAGTACTTC

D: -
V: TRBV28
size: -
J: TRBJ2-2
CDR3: CASLQVRRYFGELFF
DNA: TGTGCCAGCTTGCAAGTCCGGAGGTACTTCGGGGAGCTGTTTTTT

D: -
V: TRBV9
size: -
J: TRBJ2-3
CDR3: CASTAGFTDTQYF
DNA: TGTGCCAGCACGGCGGGGTTCACAGATACGCAGTATTTT

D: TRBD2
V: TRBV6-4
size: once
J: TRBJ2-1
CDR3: CASSATSGFYNEQFF
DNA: TGTGCCAGCAGTGCGACTAGCGGTTTCTACAATGAGCAGTTCTTC

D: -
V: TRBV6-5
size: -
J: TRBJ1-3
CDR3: CASSRTGNTIYF
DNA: TGTGCCAGCAGCAGGACAGGAAACACCATATATTTT

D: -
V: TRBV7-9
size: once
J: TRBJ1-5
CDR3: CASSLSTGFGAQPQHF
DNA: TGTGCCAGCAGCTTAAGCACAGGGTTTGGGGCCCAGCCCCAGCATTTT

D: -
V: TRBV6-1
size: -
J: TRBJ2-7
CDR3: CASRKEGVYEQYF
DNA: TGTGCCAGCAGGAAGGAAGGGGTTTACGAGCAGTACTTC

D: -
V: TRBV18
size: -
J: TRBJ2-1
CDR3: CASSMDQPGVVGNEQFF
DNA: TGTGCCAGCTCTATGGACCAACCGGGAGTAGTGGGCAATGAGCAGTTCTTC

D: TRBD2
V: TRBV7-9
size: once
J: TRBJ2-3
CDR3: CASSGAGGNTQYF
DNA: TGTGCCAGCAGTGGGGCGGGAGGGAATACGCAGTATTTT

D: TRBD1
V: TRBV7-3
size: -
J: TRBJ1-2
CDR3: CASSLTGGLNYGYTF
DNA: TGTGCCAGCAGCTTGACAGGGGGATTAAACTATGGCTACACCTTC

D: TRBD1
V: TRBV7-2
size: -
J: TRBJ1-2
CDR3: CASSLDRDGYGYTF
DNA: TGTGCCAGCAGCCTAGACAGGGACGGCTATGGCTACACCTTC

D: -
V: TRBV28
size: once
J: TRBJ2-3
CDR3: CASSPIPPGSTDTQYF
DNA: TGTGCCAGCAGCCCTATCCCCCCGGGGAGCACAGATACGCAGTATTTT

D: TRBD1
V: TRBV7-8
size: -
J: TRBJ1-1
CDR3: CASSLDRTNTEAFF
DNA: TGTGCCAGCAGCCTGGACAGGACGAACACTGAAGCTTTCTTT

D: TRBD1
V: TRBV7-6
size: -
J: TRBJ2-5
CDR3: CASSFSDRGRKETQYF
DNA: TGTGCCAGCAGCTTCTCGGACAGGGGGCGGAAGGAGACCCAGTACTTC

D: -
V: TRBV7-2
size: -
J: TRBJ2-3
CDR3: CASSSRSGYTDTQYF
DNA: TGTGCCAGCAGCTCTCGATCGGGTTACACAGATACGCAGTATTTT

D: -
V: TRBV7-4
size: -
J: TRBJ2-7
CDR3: CASYVGGEQYF
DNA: TGTGCCAGCTACGTCGGGGGCGAGCAGTACTTC

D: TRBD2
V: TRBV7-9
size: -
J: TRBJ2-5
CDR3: CASSPWTGGEETQYF
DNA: TGTGCCAGCAGCCCGTGGACGGGGGGTGAAGAGACCCAGTACTTC

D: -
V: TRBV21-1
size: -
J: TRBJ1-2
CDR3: CASERGRYTF
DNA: TGTGCCAGCGAGAGGGGGCGCTACACCTTC

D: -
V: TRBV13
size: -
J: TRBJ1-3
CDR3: CASSQLRDSGNTIYF
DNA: TGTGCCAGCAGCCAGCTACGGGACTCTGGAAACACCATATATTTT

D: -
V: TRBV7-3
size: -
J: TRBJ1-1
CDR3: CASSLGLVTEAFF
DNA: TGTGCCAGCAGCTTAGGACTGGTCACTGAAGCTTTCTTT

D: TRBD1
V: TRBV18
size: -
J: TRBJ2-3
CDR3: CASSPGQGSPGGTDTQYF
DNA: TGTGCCAGCTCACCTGGACAGGGGTCACCGGGGGGCACAGATACGCAGTATTTT

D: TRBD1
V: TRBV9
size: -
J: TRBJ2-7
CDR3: CASSVEGRGLGEQYF
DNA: TGTGCCAGCAGCGTAGAGGGCAGGGGGCTTGGCGAGCAGTACTTC

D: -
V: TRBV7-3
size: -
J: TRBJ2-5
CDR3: CASSLYGVLSPETQYF
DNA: TGTGCCAGCAGCTTATACGGGGTTCTGTCCCCAGAGACCCAGTACTTC

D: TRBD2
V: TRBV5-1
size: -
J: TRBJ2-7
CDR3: CASSLTGTSGSINEQYF
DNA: TGCGCCAGCAGCTTAACCGGGACTAGCGGGAGTATTAACGAGCAGTACTTC

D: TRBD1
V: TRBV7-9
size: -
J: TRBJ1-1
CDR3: CASSYAQTGANTEAFF
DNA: TGTGCCAGCAGCTACGCCCAAACAGGGGCGAACACTGAAGCTTTCTTT